The clone carrying this T cell receptor (beta chain) has a single count. The antigen is undetermined. The record originates from a study of beta chain features in type 1 diabetes. Overall study context: There was similarity between patients and healthy donors in age, gender and cell yields.

The germline gives CDR1 SQVTM, CDR2 ANQGSEA. This CDR3 comprises 14 residues. The V segment lost 6 bases and the J segment 8 bases; nucleotides outside the gene matches: 10. Sequenced material consisted of expressed TCRB transcripts (all of the isolated RNA was reverse transcribed). Libraries were prepared by immunoSEQ multiplex PCR; TCRdb keeps only in-frame clonotypes and omits some of them. The profile covers more than 250,000 clones, with approximately 15% appearing a single time and less than 0.02% taken by the ten largest. Study-wide findings and caveats: Shortening that was moderate but significant affected the TCRB CDR3s of Type 1 diabetes patients in all four CD4+ subsets. VDJ junctions from type 1 diabetes patients carried fewer insertions and larger deletions. PCR could preferentially amplify shorter templates, alike in patients and controls.

The chain links TRBV29-1 to TRBJ2-1, with TRBD1 matching over 10 bases. Sequencing was done on a sample of naive CD4+ T cells from blood. This clonotype originated in a man aged 25-40 years with type 1 diabetes. The CDR3 DNA is TGCAGCGTCGCCGGGACAGGGGCTTTGGATGAGCAGTTCTTC. It yields the protein CSVAGTGALDEQFF.